A selection of T cell receptor beta chains follows, all from one sample in a study of blood T cell repertoires in COVID-19. TCRdb's copy holds only in-frame clones and misses some; the assay was immunoSEQ multiplex PCR. The table shows approximately 150,000 clones, with about four fifths occurring only once. The sequencing input was peripheral blood. The receptors come from a man in his 70s who had recovered from COVID-19. The CDR3 runs from the conserved cysteine through the conserved F or W. D genes are given only for firm matches. Clone size is given for some rows only: seen once, a few or many times, or a class if the clone is expanded.

cdr3_length,j_call,clone_size,v_call,d_call,cdr3_aa,cdr3_nt
16,TRBJ1-6,few,TRBV5-4,NA,CASSLASPGRDSPLHF,TGTGCCAGCAGCTTGGCATCGCCGGGAAGAGATTCACCCCTCCACTTT
15,TRBJ2-2,once,TRBV5-1,TRBD1,CASSGGQGVAGELFF,TGCGCCAGCAGCGGGGGACAGGGTGTAGCCGGGGAGCTGTTTTTT
15,TRBJ2-3,NA,TRBV10-3,TRBD2,CAIRDQREGPDTQYF,TGTGCCATCAGAGATCAGCGGGAGGGCCCAGATACGCAGTATTTT
17,TRBJ2-3,once,TRBV28,TRBD2,CASSSPGLAENTDTQYF,TGTGCCAGCAGTTCCCCAGGACTAGCGGAGAACACAGATACGCAGTATTTT
15,TRBJ2-7,NA,TRBV7-2,TRBD2,CASSPTWREGYEQYF,TGTGCCAGCAGCCCGACTTGGCGGGAGGGCTACGAGCAGTACTTC
15,TRBJ1-3,NA,TRBV19,NA,CASSSQQRKGNTIYF,TGTGCCAGTAGTTCCCAACAACGAAAGGGAAACACCATATATTTT
15,TRBJ2-1,NA,TRBV7-2,TRBD2,CASSLEREVYNEQFF,TGTGCCAGCAGCTTGGAGCGGGAGGTATACAATGAGCAGTTCTTC
14,TRBJ1-1,NA,TRBV11-2,TRBD1,CASSSAAGGTEAFF,TGTGCCAGCAGCTCGGCAGCAGGGGGAACTGAAGCTTTCTTT
15,TRBJ2-7,NA,TRBV6-6,TRBD2,CASSYSTSGSREQYF,TGTGCCAGCAGTTACTCGACTAGCGGGAGCCGCGAGCAGTACTTC
15,TRBJ2-1,NA,TRBV6-6,TRBD2,CASSYRPSGSNEQFF,TGTGCCAGCAGTTACAGGCCTAGCGGGAGCAATGAGCAGTTCTTC
13,TRBJ1-5,NA,TRBV6-5,NA,CASTGGGHQPQHF,TGTGCCAGCACTGGGGGGGGGCATCAGCCCCAGCATTTT
14,TRBJ2-7,NA,TRBV6-5,NA,CAISFGGQKNEQYF,TGTGCCATATCCTTCGGGGGGCAAAAGAACGAGCAGTACTTC
15,TRBJ2-7,NA,TRBV19,TRBD2,CASSISSGSSYEQYF,TGTGCCAGTAGTATATCTAGCGGGAGCTCCTACGAGCAGTACTTC
14,TRBJ2-1,NA,TRBV19,TRBD1,CASSVGTGVREQFF,TGTGCCAGTAGTGTGGGGACAGGGGTAAGGGAGCAGTTCTTC
13,TRBJ1-1,NA,TRBV7-9,NA,CASSLAPGDVAFF,TGTGCCAGCAGCTTAGCCCCCGGGGATGTGGCTTTCTTT
13,TRBJ1-1,NA,TRBV28,NA,CASSERVNTEAFF,TGTGCCAGCAGTGAGAGGGTGAACACTGAAGCTTTCTTT
16,TRBJ2-3,once,TRBV27,TRBD2,CASSLGGGRDTDTQYF,TGTGCCAGCAGTCTTGGAGGCGGGAGGGATACAGATACGCAGTATTTT
17,TRBJ2-7,once,TRBV10-3,TRBD1,CAISEHPGQGIGYEQYF,TGTGCCATCAGTGAACACCCGGGACAGGGAATAGGGTACGAGCAGTACTTC
14,TRBJ2-1,many,TRBV29-1,NA,CSARGWERVNEQFF,TGCAGCGCCCGAGGGTGGGAGAGGGTCAATGAGCAGTTCTTC
13,TRBJ1-1,NA,TRBV5-1,NA,CASSLGRDDEAFF,TGCGCCAGCAGCTTGGGGAGGGACGATGAAGCTTTCTTT
15,TRBJ2-3,NA,TRBV7-2,TRBD2,CASRPSGTSTDTQYF,TGTGCCAGCAGACCGAGCGGGACTAGCACAGATACGCAGTATTTT
16,TRBJ1-5,once,TRBV6-2/TRBV6-3,NA,CASSQAGGRGNQPQHF,TGTGCCAGCAGCCAAGCGGGGGGCAGGGGCAATCAGCCCCAGCATTTT
14,TRBJ2-1,NA,TRBV29-1,NA,CSVDRGVIYNEQFF,TGCAGCGTTGATAGGGGTGTCATATACAATGAGCAGTTCTTC
17,TRBJ2-5,once,TRBV24-1,TRBD2,CATSDVTSGRVAETQYF,TGTGCCACCAGTGATGTGACTAGCGGGAGAGTCGCCGAGACCCAGTACTTC
15,TRBJ2-7,NA,TRBV18,TRBD1,CASSPQAGGVYEQYF,TGTGCCAGCTCACCACAAGCAGGGGGCGTATACGAGCAGTACTTC
15,TRBJ1-1,NA,TRBV5-1,TRBD1,CASSLTGEDRTEAFF,TGCGCCAGCAGCTTAACAGGGGAAGATCGGACTGAAGCTTTCTTT
15,TRBJ2-1,NA,TRBV6-5,TRBD2,CASTVTSGTYNEQFF,TGTGCCAGCACCGTAACTAGCGGAACCTACAATGAGCAGTTCTTC
16,TRBJ2-3,NA,TRBV2,NA,CASSEEAGTVTDTQYF,TGTGCCAGCAGTGAAGAGGCAGGAACAGTCACAGATACGCAGTATTTT
14,TRBJ2-1,once,TRBV29-1,NA,CSVVRAVSYNEQFF,TGCAGCGTTGTAAGAGCGGTATCCTACAATGAGCAGTTCTTC
15,TRBJ2-1,NA,TRBV7-6,NA,CASSLGGAGNNEQFF,TGTGCCAGCAGCTTAGGGGGCGCGGGGAACAATGAGCAGTTCTTC
14,TRBJ2-5,NA,TRBV10-3,NA,CAISGSDTQETQYF,TGTGCCATCAGTGGTTCCGATACACAAGAGACCCAGTACTTC
17,TRBJ2-5,NA,TRBV5-1,TRBD1,CASSLGLRTGWEETQYF,TGCGCCAGCAGCTTGGGTCTTAGGACAGGGTGGGAAGAGACCCAGTACTTC
13,TRBJ1-1,NA,TRBV10-2,NA,CASSDAELAEAFF,TGCGCCAGCAGTGACGCCGAGCTCGCTGAAGCTTTCTTT
17,TRBJ2-1,NA,TRBV5-1,TRBD2,CASSSGLAGVAYNEQFF,TGCGCCAGCAGCTCCGGACTAGCGGGAGTAGCCTACAATGAGCAGTTCTTC
15,TRBJ2-1,NA,TRBV6-1,TRBD1,CASSEFWDRDNEQFF,TGTGCCAGCAGTGAATTTTGGGACAGGGACAATGAGCAGTTCTTC
16,TRBJ2-3,few,TRBV5-1,NA,CASSPHGRTAGDTQYF,TGCGCCAGCAGCCCCCATGGTAGGACCGCGGGAGATACGCAGTATTTT
14,TRBJ2-1,NA,TRBV10-1,NA,CASSAGSSYNEQFF,TGCGCCAGCAGTGCCGGGAGCTCCTACAATGAGCAGTTCTTC
15,TRBJ2-3,NA,TRBV9,TRBD2,CASSGSGRLVDTQYF,TGTGCCAGCAGCGGGAGCGGGAGGCTGGTAGATACGCAGTATTTT
13,TRBJ2-7,NA,TRBV6-6,TRBD2,CASSPSGNYEQYF,TGTGCCAGCAGTCCTAGCGGGAACTACGAGCAGTACTTC
14,TRBJ1-2,NA,TRBV6-5,TRBD1,CASSGDRANYGYTF,TGTGCCAGCAGCGGAGACAGGGCTAACTATGGCTACACCTTC
13,TRBJ1-5,NA,TRBV6-5,NA,CASSSGVNQPQHF,TGTGCCAGCTCATCAGGGGTCAATCAGCCCCAGCATTTT
14,TRBJ2-5,NA,TRBV2,TRBD2,CASRALAGGETQYF,TGTGCCAGCAGGGCGTTAGCGGGAGGGGAGACCCAGTACTTC
13,TRBJ2-6,NA,TRBV7-3,NA,CASSFAGANVLTF,TGTGCCAGCAGCTTCGCTGGGGCCAACGTCCTGACTTTC
15,TRBJ1-2,NA,TRBV9,TRBD1,CASSDTGTGELGYTF,TGTGCCAGCAGCGACACCGGGACAGGGGAACTCGGCTACACCTTC
13,TRBJ1-5,NA,TRBV30,TRBD1,CAWSVQGNQPQHF,TGTGCCTGGAGTGTACAGGGGAATCAGCCCCAGCATTTT
15,TRBJ1-1,once,TRBV3-1/TRBV3-2,NA,CASSQNRQEVTEAFF,TGTGCCAGCAGCCAAAATAGACAGGAAGTCACTGAAGCTTTCTTT
17,TRBJ2-1,NA,TRBV27,TRBD1,CATNSHRGVSSYNEQFF,TGTGCCACCAATTCCCACAGGGGCGTTTCCTCCTACAATGAGCAGTTCTTC
16,TRBJ1-2,many,TRBV23-1,TRBD1,CASKALTGLEDYGYTF,TGCGCCAGCAAGGCTTTGACAGGGCTTGAAGACTATGGCTACACCTTC
17,TRBJ2-2,NA,TRBV6-1,TRBD1,CASSESGQGARTGELFF,TGTGCCAGCAGTGAATCTGGGCAGGGGGCACGAACCGGGGAGCTGTTTTTT
16,TRBJ2-1,NA,TRBV7-9,TRBD2,CASSSTPAGTYNEQFF,TGTGCCAGCAGCTCGACCCCAGCGGGAACCTACAATGAGCAGTTCTTC
17,TRBJ2-1,NA,TRBV15,TRBD2,CATSRDRSGRIANEQFF,TGTGCCACCAGCAGAGATCGTAGCGGGAGAATCGCCAATGAGCAGTTCTTC
12,TRBJ1-2,once,TRBV29-1,TRBD1,CSATGANYGYTF,TGCAGCGCGACAGGGGCTAACTATGGCTACACCTTC
16,TRBJ2-1,few,TRBV30,TRBD2,CAWSQPLSGRAHEQFF,TGTGCCTGGAGTCAACCCCTTAGCGGGAGGGCCCATGAGCAGTTCTTC
15,TRBJ2-5,NA,TRBV5-1,NA,CASSPGVYSQETQYF,TGCGCCAGCAGCCCCGGGGTTTACTCCCAAGAGACCCAGTACTTC
12,TRBJ1-1,NA,TRBV18,NA,CASSPDIDEAFF,TGTGCCAGCTCACCCGACATAGATGAAGCTTTCTTT
12,TRBJ2-7,once,TRBV14,TRBD2,CASGGGRYEQYF,TGTGCCAGCGGCGGGGGAAGGTACGAGCAGTACTTC
15,TRBJ2-2,NA,TRBV5-1,NA,CASSPRGLNAGELFF,TGCGCCAGCAGCCCGAGAGGCCTGAACGCCGGGGAGCTGTTTTTT
14,TRBJ2-7,NA,TRBV3-1/TRBV3-2,TRBD1,CASSPGQFVYEQYF,TGTGCCAGCAGCCCGGGACAGTTCGTCTACGAGCAGTACTTC
15,TRBJ2-7,NA,TRBV7-9,TRBD1,CASSQTGGLAYEQYF,TGTGCCAGCAGCCAAACAGGGGGCTTAGCCTACGAGCAGTACTTC